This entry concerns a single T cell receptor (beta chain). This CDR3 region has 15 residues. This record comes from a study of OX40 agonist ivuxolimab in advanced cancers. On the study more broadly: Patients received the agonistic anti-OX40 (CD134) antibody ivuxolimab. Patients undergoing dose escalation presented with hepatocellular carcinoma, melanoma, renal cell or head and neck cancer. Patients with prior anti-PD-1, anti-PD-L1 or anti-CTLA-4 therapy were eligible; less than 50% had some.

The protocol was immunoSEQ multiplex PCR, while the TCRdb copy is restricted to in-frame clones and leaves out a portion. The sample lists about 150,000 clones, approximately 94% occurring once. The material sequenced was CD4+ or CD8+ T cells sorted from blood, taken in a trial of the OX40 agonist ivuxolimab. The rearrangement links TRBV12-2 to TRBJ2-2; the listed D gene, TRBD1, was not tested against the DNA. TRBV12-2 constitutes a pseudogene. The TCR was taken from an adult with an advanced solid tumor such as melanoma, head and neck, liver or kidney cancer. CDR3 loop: CASRPSLRFSGELFF. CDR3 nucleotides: TGTGCAAGTCGCCCCTCCCTCAGGTTTTCCGGGGAGCTGTTTTTT.